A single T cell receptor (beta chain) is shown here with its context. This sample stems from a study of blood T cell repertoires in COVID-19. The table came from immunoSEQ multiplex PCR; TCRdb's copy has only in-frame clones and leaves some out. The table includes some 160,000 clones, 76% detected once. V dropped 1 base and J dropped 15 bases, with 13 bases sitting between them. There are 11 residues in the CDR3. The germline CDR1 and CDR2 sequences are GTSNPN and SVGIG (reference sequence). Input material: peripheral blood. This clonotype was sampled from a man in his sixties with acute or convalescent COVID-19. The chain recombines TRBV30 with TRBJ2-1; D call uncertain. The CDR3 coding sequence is TGTGCCTGGAGTGGGGCTGCCAACTGGTTCTTC. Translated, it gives CAWSGAANWFF.